The next 10 T cell receptor beta chains were all read from a single sample in a study of shared clonotypes between healthy human individuals. Assay: immunoSEQ multiplex PCR; the TCRdb copy retains only in-frame clones and omits some. This table holds approximately 440,000 clones, over 60% found once. The specimen was PBMCs. The origin of the receptors is a woman aged 40 to 55 in good health. Some clones in this sample may be carry-over from other donors' samples.

Details on this clone: With a far larger clone one base away, a read error is the likely cause. The J gene is TRBJ2-5, the V gene TRBV7-9, with 8 bases lining up with TRBD1. The ends lost 5 bases at V and 0 bases at J; junction bases unmatched: 8. Germline V gives CDR1 SEHNR, CDR2 FQNEAQ (reference sequence). The CDR3 has 16 residues. The CDR3 spells CASSLQDRAYQETQYF. For the CDR3, the DNA is TGTGCCAGCAGCCTCCAGGACAGGGCTTACCAAGAGACCCAGTACTTC.

The chain links TRBV28 to TRBJ2-2; 8 bases line up with TRBD1. The germline V gene encodes CDR1 MDHEN and CDR2 SYDVKM. The V segment lost 5 bases and the J segment 1 base; nucleotides outside the gene matches: 12. The CDR3 totals 18 residues. The CDR3 sequence is CASSRAGGPWKNTGELFF. The CDR3 DNA is TGTGCCAGCAGTAGGGCAGGGGGCCCATGGAAGAACACCGGGGAGCTGTTTTTT.

Regarding this clone: The junction differs from germline at one of its ends, possibly a read error. The genes are TRBV6-1 and TRBJ2-2; D might be TRBD2 (5 bases). The CDR3 covers 15 residues. Germline CDR1 MNHNS, CDR2 SASEGT. CDR3 region: CAGSVSGTNTGELFF. In nucleotides, the CDR3 is TGTGCCGGCAGTGTGTCCGGGACGAACACCGGGGAGCTGTTTTTT.

This sequence joins TRBV28 and TRBJ1-1; D is unclear. Germline V gene sequence: CDR1 MDHEN, CDR2 SYDVKM. Trimming took off 2 bases at V and 3 bases at J, with 4 bases between the two ends. The CDR3 is 12 residues long. CDR3 amino acids: CASSLGHTEAFF. For the CDR3, the DNA is TGTGCCAGCAGTTTAGGGCACACTGAAGCTTTCTTT.

V and J are TRBV30 and TRBJ2-1, with TRBD2 identical over 7 bases. V was pared by 3 bases and J by 4 bases, with 6 bases of the junction left unmatched. Germline V gene lookup returns CDR1 GTSNPN and CDR2 SVGIG (reference sequence). This CDR3 is 14 amino acids long. The CDR3 DNA follows: TGTGCCTGGAGGTGGCGGGAGCGGTACAATGAGCAGTTCTTC. Translation gives CAWRWRERYNEQFF.

This clone was detected a few times. This may be a read error, as it is one base from a much larger clone. Other DNA sequences in this specimen translate into the identical CDR3. The chain couples TRBV7-2 to TRBJ1-2, with 7 bases fitting TRBD1. This CDR3 contains 18 residues. The V gene's germline CDR1 is SGHTA and CDR2 FQGNSA. V lost 0 bases, J lost 4 bases, and 14 bases stayed unmatched. The chain's CDR3 is CASSLAQPWQGVSYGYTF. CDR3 in DNA: TGTGCCAGCAGCTTAGCCCAACCATGGCAGGGGGTGTCCTATGGCTACACCTTC.

The CDR3: CASSLQGQGGSGTEAFF. Written as DNA, the CDR3 is TGTGCCAGCAGTTTACAGGGGCAGGGAGGGTCGGGCACTGAAGCTTTCTTT. J is TRBJ1-1 and V is TRBV28, with a weak D call TRBD1 (6 bases). Germline V lookup: CDR1 MDHEN, CDR2 SYDVKM. The CDR3 totals 17 residues. Trimming took 2 bases from V and 4 from J, leaving 20 bases between them.

The chain recombines TRBV30 with TRBJ1-5; D may be TRBD1 (5 bases). This CDR3 contains 14 residues. V lost 2 bases to trimming and J lost 0 bases, with 8 bases between them. Germline CDR1 reads GTSNPN; CDR2 reads SVGIG (reference sequence). CDR3 in DNA: TGTGCCTGGAGTACGACAGCTAGCAATCAGCCCCAGCATTTT. This encodes CAWSTTASNQPQHF.

V usage is TRBV7-2 and J usage is TRBJ1-5; 7 nucleotides agree with TRBD1. Germline trimming cut 1 base from V and 12 bases from J; bases unmatched to any gene: 9. In germline, CDR1 is SGHTA, CDR2 FQGNSA. The CDR3 is 14 amino acids. CDR3 nucleotides: TGTGCCAGCAGCTTAGGGCAGGGGGTTGGTGTCCAGCATTTT. Residues: CASSLGQGVGVQHF.

The chain carries TRBV6-4 and TRBJ2-2; TRBD2 is a possible D gene (6 bases). This CDR3 contains 19 residues. Germline V gives CDR1 MRHNA, CDR2 SNTAGT. With 6 bases removed from V and 2 bases from J, the gap between germline ends came to 25 bases. This CDR3 is CASSLRPLVAGLNTGELFF. Written as DNA, the CDR3 is TGTGCCAGCAGCCTACGTCCCCTTGTGGCGGGATTAAACACCGGGGAGCTGTTTTTT.